This T cell receptor (beta chain) came from a study of blood T cell repertoires in COVID-19. Overall study: Acute and convalescent COVID-19 specimens originated in the United States, Italy and Spain.

Participants reported their clinical history, and cohort assignment relied on those reports. Source study methods: Amplification of reference gene primers provided the estimated nucleated cell counts. Profiling relied on immunoSEQ multiplex PCR, and the TCRdb table lists in-frame clones only, not all of them. That table supplies the V and J calls and clone size; D and trimming were determined from the DNA. The table shows roughly 380,000 clones, with more than 70% occurring only once. The CDR3 consists of 15 residues. Germline CDR1 and CDR2: SEHNR and FQNEAQ (reference sequence). V gave up 1 base and J gave up 3 bases, with 10 bases separating them.

The sequenced material came from PBMCs or T cells enriched from blood (not recorded which). The gene calls are TRBV7-9 and TRBJ1-5; possibly TRBD1 for D (5 bases). The source is a man aged 30 to 39 who had recovered from COVID-19. CDR3: CASSLDQGDNQPQHF. The CDR3 bases are TGTGCCAGCAGCTTAGATCAAGGGGACAATCAGCCCCAGCATTTT.